This is a list of T cell receptor beta chains from one sample in a study of T cell responses to AZD1222 COVID-19 vaccine. Profiled with immunoSEQ multiplex PCR; TCRdb holds only in-frame clones, not every one. The sample lists 95,000 to 130,000 clones; just under 95% were seen once. This specimen consisted of peripheral blood, obtained on day 0 of AZD1222 vaccination. The receptors shown here come from an adult in good health. Both conserved end residues are trimmed from each CDR3.

j_call v_call cdr3_aa
TRBJ2-1 TRBV11-2 ASSAQGFLNNEQF
TRBJ2-1 TRBV18 ASSPRNLISYNEQF
TRBJ2-7 TRBV27 ASSGDLLHEQY
TRBJ1-1 TRBV3-1/TRBV3-2 ASSQTWGNTEAF
TRBJ2-7 TRBV11-2 ASSFSLNYEQY
TRBJ2-7 TRBV5-1 ASSDGDREASYEQY
TRBJ2-7 TRBV28 ASLEDRVNEQY
TRBJ2-7 TRBV28 ASTFIPGGSYEQY
TRBJ1-5 TRBV30 AWSGEQGMGNQPQH
TRBJ1-1 TRBV2 ASIGQGSTEAF
TRBJ2-1 TRBV12-3/TRBV12-4 ASSFTDSKQF
TRBJ1-4 TRBV7-9 ASSLRRAEEKLF
TRBJ1-4 TRBV28 ASSYPPTGTGGDNEKLF
TRBJ1-3 TRBV19 ASSGFAGNTIY
TRBJ2-7 TRBV18 ASSPPDGRPYEQY
TRBJ1-5 TRBV28 ASSSHINSNQPQH
TRBJ2-5 TRBV4-2 ASSQDLTSTKTQY
TRBJ1-6 TRBV27 ASSFIRGSNSPLH
TRBJ2-1 TRBV10-3 AISELGGEQF
TRBJ2-1 TRBV15 ATSTSIAGGYNEQF
TRBJ1-1 TRBV6-5 ASIRQGGGTEAF
TRBJ2-1 TRBV4-1 ASSQVSEPSYNEQF
TRBJ2-5 TRBV28 ASSFEWEGPETQY
TRBJ2-7 TRBV4-1 ASSQEGLLEPYEQY
TRBJ2-5 TRBV7-2 ASSFQKGKETQY
TRBJ1-5 TRBV7-9 ASSLAGTPNQPQH
TRBJ2-1 TRBV19 ASTRWGDPDNEQF
TRBJ1-5 TRBV6-5 ASSYGQAPVGAQH